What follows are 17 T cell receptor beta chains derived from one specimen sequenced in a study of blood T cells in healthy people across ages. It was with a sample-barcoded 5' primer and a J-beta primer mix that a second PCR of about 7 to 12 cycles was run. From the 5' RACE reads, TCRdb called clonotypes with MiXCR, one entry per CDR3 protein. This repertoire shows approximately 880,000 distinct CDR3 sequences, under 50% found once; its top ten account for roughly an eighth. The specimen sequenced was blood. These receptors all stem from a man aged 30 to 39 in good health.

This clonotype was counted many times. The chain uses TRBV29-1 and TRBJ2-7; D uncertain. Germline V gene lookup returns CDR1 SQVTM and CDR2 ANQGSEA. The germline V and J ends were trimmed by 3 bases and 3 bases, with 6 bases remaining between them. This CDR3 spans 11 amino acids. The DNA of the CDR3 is TGCAGCGTTGATCTCGGCTACGAGCAGTACTTC. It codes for CSVDLGYEQYF.

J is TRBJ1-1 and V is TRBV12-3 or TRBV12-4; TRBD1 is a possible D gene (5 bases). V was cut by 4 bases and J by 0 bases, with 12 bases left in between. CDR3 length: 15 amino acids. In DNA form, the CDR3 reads TGTGCCAGCAGTTCCGGGGGGGGGTTGAACACTGAAGCTTTCTTT. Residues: CASSSGGGLNTEAFF.

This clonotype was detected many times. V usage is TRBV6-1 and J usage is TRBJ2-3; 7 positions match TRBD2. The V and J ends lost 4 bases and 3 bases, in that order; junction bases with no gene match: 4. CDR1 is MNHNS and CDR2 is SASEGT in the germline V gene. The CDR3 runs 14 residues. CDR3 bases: TGTGCCAGCAGTGGAGGGAGGGATACAGATACGCAGTATTTT. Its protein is CASSGGRDTDTQYF.

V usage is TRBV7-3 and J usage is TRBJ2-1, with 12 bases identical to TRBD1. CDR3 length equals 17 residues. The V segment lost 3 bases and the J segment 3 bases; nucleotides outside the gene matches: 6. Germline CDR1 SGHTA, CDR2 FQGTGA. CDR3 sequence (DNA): TGTGCCAGCAGCTTCCCTGGGACAGGGGGCCACTACAATGAGCAGTTCTTC. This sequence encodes CASSFPGTGGHYNEQFF.

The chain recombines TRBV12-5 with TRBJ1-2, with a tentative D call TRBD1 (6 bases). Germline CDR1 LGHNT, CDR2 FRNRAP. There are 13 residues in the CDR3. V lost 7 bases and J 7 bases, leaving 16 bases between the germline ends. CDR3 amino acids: CASAGEGDGGYTF. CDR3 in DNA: TGTGCTAGTGCCGGGGAGGGGGATGGTGGCTACACCTTC.

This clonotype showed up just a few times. The chain's CDR3 is CSVRSGGSGYNEQFF. The CDR3 coding sequence is TGCAGCGTTCGTAGCGGGGGGTCGGGGTACAATGAGCAGTTCTTC. The chain combines TRBV29-1 with TRBJ2-1, with 10 bases identical to TRBD2. V lost 5 bases and J lost 4; bases outside the gene matches: 8. This CDR3 comprises 15 residues. From germline, CDR1 is SQVTM and CDR2 ANQGSEA.

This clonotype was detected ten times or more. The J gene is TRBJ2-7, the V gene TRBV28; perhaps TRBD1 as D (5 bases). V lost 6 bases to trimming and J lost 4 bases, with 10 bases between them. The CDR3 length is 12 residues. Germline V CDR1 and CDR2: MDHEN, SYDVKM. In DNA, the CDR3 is TGTGCCAGCAGCTTAAGGGGATACGAGCAGTACTTC. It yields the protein CASSLRGYEQYF.

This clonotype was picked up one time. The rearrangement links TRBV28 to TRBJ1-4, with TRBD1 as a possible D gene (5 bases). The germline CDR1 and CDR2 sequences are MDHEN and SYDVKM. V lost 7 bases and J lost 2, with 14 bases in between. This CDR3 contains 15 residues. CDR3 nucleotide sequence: TGTGCCAGCATTGCCAAGGGGCCCACTAATGAAAAACTGTTTTTT. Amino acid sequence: CASIAKGPTNEKLFF.

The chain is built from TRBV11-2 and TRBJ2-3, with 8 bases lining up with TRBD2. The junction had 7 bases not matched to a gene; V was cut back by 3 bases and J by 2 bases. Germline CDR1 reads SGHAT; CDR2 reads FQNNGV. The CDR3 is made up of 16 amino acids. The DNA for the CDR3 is TGTGCCAGCAGCTTTGACCTAGCGGGCGACACAGATACGCAGTATTTT. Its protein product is CASSFDLAGDTDTQYF.

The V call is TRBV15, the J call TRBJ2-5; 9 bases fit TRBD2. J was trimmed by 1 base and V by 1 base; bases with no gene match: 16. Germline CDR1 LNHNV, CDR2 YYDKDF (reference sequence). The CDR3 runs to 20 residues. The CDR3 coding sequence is TGTGCCACCAGCAGAGGATCCCGTGGGTTCAGCGGGGGGTCCCAAGAGACCCAGTACTTC. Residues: CATSRGSRGFSGGSQETQYF.

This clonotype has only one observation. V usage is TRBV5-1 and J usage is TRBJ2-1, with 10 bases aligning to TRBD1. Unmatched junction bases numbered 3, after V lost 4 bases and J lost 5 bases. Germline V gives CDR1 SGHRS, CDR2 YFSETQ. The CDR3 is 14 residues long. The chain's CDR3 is CASSRDRGDNEQFF. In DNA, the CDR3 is TGCGCCAGCAGCCGGGACAGGGGTGACAATGAGCAGTTCTTC.

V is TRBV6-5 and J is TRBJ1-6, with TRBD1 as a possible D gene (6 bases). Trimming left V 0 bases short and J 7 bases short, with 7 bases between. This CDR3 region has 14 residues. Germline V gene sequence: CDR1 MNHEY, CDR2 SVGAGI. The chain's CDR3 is CASSYSDRNSPLHF. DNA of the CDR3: TGTGCCAGCAGTTACTCGGACAGAAATTCACCCCTCCACTTT.

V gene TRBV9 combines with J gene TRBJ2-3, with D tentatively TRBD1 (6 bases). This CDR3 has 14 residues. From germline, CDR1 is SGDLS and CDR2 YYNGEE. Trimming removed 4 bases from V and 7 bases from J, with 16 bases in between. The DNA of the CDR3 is TGTGCCAGCAGCTTAGAAGGACAGTACAATACGCAGTATTTT. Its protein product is CASSLEGQYNTQYF. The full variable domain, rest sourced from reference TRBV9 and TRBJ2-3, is DSGVTQTPKHLITATGQRVTLRCSPRSGDLSVYWYQQSLDQGLQFLIQYYNGEERAKGNILERFSAQQFPDLHSELNLSSLELGDSALYFCASSLEGQYNTQYFGPGTRLTVL.

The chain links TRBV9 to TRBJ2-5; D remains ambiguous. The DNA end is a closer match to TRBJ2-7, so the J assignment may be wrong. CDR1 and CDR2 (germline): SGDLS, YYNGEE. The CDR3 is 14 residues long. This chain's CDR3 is CASSEGLAVCEQYF. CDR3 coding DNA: TGTGCCAGCAGCGAGGGCCTTGCCGTCTGCGAGCAGTACTTC.

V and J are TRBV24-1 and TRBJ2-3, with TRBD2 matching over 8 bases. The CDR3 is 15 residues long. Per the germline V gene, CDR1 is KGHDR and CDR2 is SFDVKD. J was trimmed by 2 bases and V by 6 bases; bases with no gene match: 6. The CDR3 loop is CATSKAGGPTDTQYF. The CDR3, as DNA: TGTGCCACCAGTAAGGCGGGGGGCCCCACAGATACGCAGTATTTT.

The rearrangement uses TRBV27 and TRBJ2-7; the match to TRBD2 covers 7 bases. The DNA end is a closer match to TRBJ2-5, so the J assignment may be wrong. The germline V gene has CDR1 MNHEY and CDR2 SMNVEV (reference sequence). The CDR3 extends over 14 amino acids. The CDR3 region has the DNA TGTGCCAGCACCGGGACTATAGACCCGGGGACCCAGTACTTC. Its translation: CASTGTIDPGTQYF.

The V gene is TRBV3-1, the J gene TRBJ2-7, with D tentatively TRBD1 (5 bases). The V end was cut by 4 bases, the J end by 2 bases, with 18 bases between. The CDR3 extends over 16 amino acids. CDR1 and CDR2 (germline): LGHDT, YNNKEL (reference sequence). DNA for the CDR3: TGTGCCAGCAGCCCCGATGTTGGGGCTACCACCTACGAGCAGTACTTC. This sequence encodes CASSPDVGATTYEQYF.